This TCR beta chain was found in a study of CD8 T cells in ankylosing spondylitis. Findings and caveats of the study: Matched synovial fluid from ankylosing spondylitis patients was reported to be enriched for disease-linked clones. Relatively scarce in peripheral blood, disease-linked clones were CD8+. Some motif variants had been reported before (in reactive arthritis synovial fluid and blood). Blood of patients with ankylosing spondylitis appeared to be characterized by a TCR beta motif of eight highly homologous variants.

Trimming took off 5 bases at V and 9 bases at J, with 26 bases between the two ends. The CDR3 contains 16 residues. Germline CDR1 and CDR2: DFQATT and SNEGSKA (reference sequence). TCRdb called the 5' RACE reads again in MiXCR, with one record for every CDR3 protein. The sample lists more than 300,000 distinct CDR3 sequences, around 7.6% occurring once. As for this clonotype: Antigen: not known.

The receptor was derived from a male donor with ankylosing spondylitis. Sample: blood, either unsorted or a sorted T cell fraction (not recorded which). V and J are TRBV20-1 and TRBJ2-1; D is perhaps TRBD2 (6 bases). The CDR3 reads CSAPLHYGGTGGEQFF. The CDR3 DNA sequence: TGCAGTGCTCCCCTCCATTATGGCGGGACTGGGGGTGAGCAGTTCTTC.